This entry describes one T cell receptor (beta chain). No antigen is known for it. The record has no base qualities; no much larger clone is one base away. The cohort was made up of approximately 670 healthy bone marrow donors. At the time of sampling, all cohort members were nominally healthy, though unrecorded immune exposures were likely present. The donor was CMV seropositive and was included in the group of 250 to 300 seropositive cohort members. A peripheral blood sample was provided by each donor, and peripheral blood mononuclear cells were used for TCR beta sequencing. The Qiagen DNeasy Blood Extraction Kit was used to extract genomic DNA from the blood cell samples. Library construction relied on the immunoSEQ multiplex PCR assay. The multiplex PCR relied on a mix of 60 forward primers for TCR Vbeta segments and 13 reverse primers for TCR Jbeta segments. A multiplex PCR assay on genomic DNA amplified the CDR3 region of rearranged TCR beta genes. The amplified TCR beta libraries were sequenced on the Illumina HiSeq System as 87-base-pair reads. The study's own analysis went as follows. Across the 600 to 700 repertoires, a later analysis counted roughly 84 million unique TCR beta chains, 9.5 million to 12 million of which were shared by at least two donors. Raw reads were error-corrected and collapsed into unique sequences by a nearest-neighbor algorithm in which closely related sequences were merged to remove PCR and sequencing errors. V, D and J gene segments were assigned by aligning CDR3 sequences to IMGT reference sequences. For a sequence to be retained, a match of at least six nucleotides to both a V gene segment and a J gene segment was required. A rearrangement was called productive if the CDR3 had no stop codons and remained in frame with V and J, and every other rearrangement was called non-productive. Following IMGT convention, CDR3 was defined as the stretch from the second conserved V-encoded cysteine to the conserved J-encoded phenylalanine. The earlier analysis of some 580 of the donors excluded any sequence lacking an unambiguous match to a single V gene segment. An earlier analysis of 450 to 650 of the donors called V segments functional above 56.7% productive rearrangements and segregating when the between-donor standard deviation exceeded 5%. A statistical classification framework was built for diagnosing cytomegalovirus status from the catalog of TCR beta chain sequences. A later analysis assigned V and J genes by comparing TCR nucleotide sequences with IMGT/GENE-DB human TR gene sequences. The TCRdist pipeline was used in a later analysis to assign CDR3 sequences and most-parsimonious VDJ recombination scenarios. A later analysis defined each TCR beta chain by its CDR3 amino acid sequence plus V-gene family, and excluded reads lacking a unique V-gene family. As a way to deal with suspected cross-contamination and a sequencing artifact, a later analysis dropped 640 or so nucleotide sequences that were highly shared and had low generation probability. In a later analysis, a clonal expansion index was calculated for each public chain from normalized within-repertoire ranks of inferred template counts. In a later analysis, generation probabilities were computed with a VDJ recombination model fitted to out-of-frame rearrangements, and the resulting probabilities were checked against IGoR. Hypergeometric tests were used in a later analysis to score TCR-TCR, TCR-HLA and TCR-CMV co-occurrence, with a repertoire-size bias correction applied to the TCR pairs. In a later analysis, false discovery rates were estimated by permuting HLA or CMV assignments 20 times. In a later analysis, co-occurring TCRs were grouped using DBSCAN, with TCRdist sequence similarity added in when clustering inside HLA-allele-positive subsets. Repertoires with fewer than 30,000 or more than 120,000 public chains, plus five repertoires with anomalous nucleotide sharing, were excluded from co-occurrence clustering. TCRdb holds this immuneACCESS table with in-frame rearrangements only. Some clones are missing; in checked studies, unresolved V genes explain under half, and the rest has no known cause. Clone size and V and J calls were adopted from that table, with D and trimming inferred from the DNA. The sample profile shows about 91,000 clones; approximately 86% of them were found once. The ten biggest clones cover 8% to 10% of the sample.

Trimming costs V 1 base and J 6 bases, and their ends lie 9 bases apart. The CDR3, from cysteine to phenylalanine, totals 13 residues. Kept here is only the CDR3 DNA, which spans 39 bases and is read in frame from base 1. Taken from the germline V gene, the CDR1 and CDR2 loops are LGHNA and YNFKEQ. The data were obtained in a study of cytomegalovirus exposure and HLA in healthy donors (dated by TCRdb to 2017 to 2019). For context, the study as a whole: An earlier analysis of some 500 of the donors reported roughly 300 Gb of sequence data and roughly 110 million unique TCR beta sequences from 150 million to 200 million T cells. Approximately 310 gigabases of sequencing data and approximately 85 million unique TCR sequences were included in an early release covering roughly 700 HLA-typed donors. Of the approximately 400 genotyped donors, less than 90% were placed in the genetic ancestry cluster associated with self-reported Caucasian donors. The study aimed to test whether cataloging public T cell receptors could reveal signatures of past pathogen exposure. The study profiled the T cell repertoires of 666 subjects by immunosequencing and related them to cytomegalovirus serostatus. A separate validation cohort of roughly 110 different subjects was used in addition to the roughly 640-subject first cohort. High-throughput TCR immunosequencing, statistical association of individual TCRs with disease status, and machine learning were combined to predict cytomegalovirus infection status. To study patterns of TCR occurrence, a later analysis re-analyzed previously published TCR beta repertoires from 550 to 800 donors and added high-resolution HLA genotyping. The later analysis used no new phenotypic data to find candidate immune exposures, relying instead on TCR beta sequences and their occurrence across donors. In an earlier analysis of roughly 600 of the donors, high-throughput TCR beta sequencing was used to judge whether each TCR beta V gene segment behaved as functional or pseudogenic. Alongside the repertoire data, information on donor age, sex, ethnicity and CMV serostatus was compiled. In a later genetic analysis, genome-wide SNP genotypes for 398 of the 666 donors were used, and that subset was treated as a discovery cohort. Every repertoire in the discovery cohort had been generated on one and the same sequencing platform. HLA typing included class I and class II loci at four-digit resolution. Typing coverage differed by locus: A, B, C, DRB1 and DQB1 were typed in about 629-630 donors, DQA1 in 500 to 550, DPA1 in approximately 600, and DPB1 in 472. About 5 DR-DQ haplotypes were handled as single units for association and clustering, since linkage in the cohort was strong. Among some 400 genotyped donors of the cohort, an average of approximately 250,000 unique TCR beta nucleotide sequences were sequenced per donor, roughly 18% of them non-productive. Study-wide findings and limitations: V-gene and J-gene trimming of TCR beta chains was associated with a missense DCLRE1C variant in a later genetic analysis, and the association was replicated in an independent cohort. According to a later genetic analysis, donors in an Asian-associated ancestry cluster had fewer N-insertions in productive TCRs than the roughly 660-donor mean. HLA typing was unavailable for some donors at each locus, so association tests used only the typed subset. A later analysis reported that several top co-occurrence clusters appeared linked to parvovirus B19, influenza, CMV and Epstein-Barr virus. In a later analysis, TCR association rates were found to vary across HLA loci, with the most associated TCRs seen for DRB1 alleles and the fewest for HLA-C alleles. A later analysis associated 17,000 or so TCR beta sequences with specific HLA alleles at a false discovery rate of 0.05. Linkage disequilibrium might explain the correlated functional status among segregating V segments, but an unknown experimental factor could not be excluded. In this cohort, only TCR beta chains were sequenced, and detectable features were limited by the absence of alpha or paired-chain data. The classifier was reported to diagnose cytomegalovirus status with high specificity and sensitivity in both the original and validation cohorts. When HLA alleles, especially DR and DQ, strongly co-occurred, attributing TCR associations to individual alleles was difficult. According to a later analysis, most CMV-associated TCR beta chains appeared to be HLA-restricted, and the HLA associations seemed to be driven largely by CMV exposure. The 87-base-pair reads could not distinguish some IMGT-functional V segments, including TRBV6-2 and TRBV6-3, so those segments were excluded. The authors suggested that the approach could potentially be extended to other disease states and immunological phenotypes. The only immune exposure information available for the cohort was CMV serostatus. A few of the identified cytomegalovirus-associated TCR beta chains were confirmed in vitro to be specific for cytomegalovirus antigens. A group of highly shared sequence variants was considered likely to be a technical artifact of the sequencing pipeline. A later analysis found that HLA-associated TCR beta chains were more clonally expanded and had lower generation probabilities than equally common non-associated chains. Presence/absence analyses assumed roughly uniform sequencing depth across donors, an assumption that may not hold. In the study, roughly 160 TCR beta chains were listed as associated with cytomegalovirus. A further reported finding was that TCR beta sequences accurately predicted the HLA-A and HLA-B alleles for most subjects in the first cohort. Approximately 16 rarely observed V segments, including chromosome 9 orphons, were excluded from the earlier analysis of almost 600 of the donors because counts were too low. An earlier analysis of approximately 500 of the donors showed that most TCR beta V segments appeared in productive rearrangements either about 87% or about 30% of the time, which broadly matched IMGT annotations. While some public TCRs were present in many individuals, most TCR sequences turned up only very rarely across donors.

The TCR originated in a man aged 30 to 39 in good health and CMV-seropositive. What was sequenced was PBMCs. The sequence joins TRBV4-2 to TRBJ1-2; too little of a D gene remains to name it. CDR3 sequence: CASSQGPEDGYTF. The DNA reads as follows: TGTGCCAGCAGCCAAGGGCCAGAAGATGGCTACACCTTC.